The sequence of this TCR beta chain was determined in a study of T cells in localized non-small cell lung cancer. The method was immunoSEQ multiplex PCR; TCRdb's version includes in-frame clones alone and lacks a portion of them. The data show 50,000 or so clones, with approximately 82% seen just once and 15% to 20% held by the top ten. General study findings and limits: Uninvolved neighboring lung showed the greatest T cell clonality, exceeding tumor. A median of about 60 of the top 100 tumor clones appeared in adjacent lung, which was paired and uninvolved. Only one tumor region went through sequencing, so heterogeneity may still be there.

Notes on this clone: As yet, its antigen is unknown.

CDR1 MNHEY and CDR2 SMNVEV come from the germline V gene (reference sequence). The CDR3 totals 19 residues. Trimming cost V 2 bases and J 1 base, with 22 bases left between them. The starting material was peripheral blood, obtained before any cancer treatment. The TCR sequence derives from a female donor over 55 with stage II squamous cell lung carcinoma. The chain carries TRBV27 and TRBJ2-3; the D is unclear. DNA of the CDR3: TGTGCCAGCAGTTTAACAGATATCGGTGGGCAGGAAGGCACAGATACGCAGTATTTT. As protein: CASSLTDIGGQEGTDTQYF.